This T cell receptor (beta chain) was profiled in a study of T-cell reconstitution after alpha-beta-depleted transplantation in children. This clonotype was seen a few times. Trimming left V 1 base short and J 2 bases short, with 8 bases between. In germline, CDR1 is GTSNPN, CDR2 SVGIG (reference sequence). The CDR3 length is 13 residues. TCRbeta library preparation incorporated unique molecular identifiers. TCRdb recomputed calls from the PCR reads with MiXCR, one row per CDR3 protein. The sample records about 460,000 distinct CDR3 sequences, about 10% being singletons. The receptor was isolated from a child aged 2-15 years with inherited bone marrow failure, due to receive a stem cell transplant. The rearrangement links TRBV30 to TRBJ1-2; no reliable D call. Specimen: PBMCs, collected before TCRalphabeta/CD19-depleted stem cell transplant. The CDR3 region has the DNA TGTGCCTGGAGTGCCACGGCAAACTATGGCTACACCTTC. It is translated as CAWSATANYGYTF.